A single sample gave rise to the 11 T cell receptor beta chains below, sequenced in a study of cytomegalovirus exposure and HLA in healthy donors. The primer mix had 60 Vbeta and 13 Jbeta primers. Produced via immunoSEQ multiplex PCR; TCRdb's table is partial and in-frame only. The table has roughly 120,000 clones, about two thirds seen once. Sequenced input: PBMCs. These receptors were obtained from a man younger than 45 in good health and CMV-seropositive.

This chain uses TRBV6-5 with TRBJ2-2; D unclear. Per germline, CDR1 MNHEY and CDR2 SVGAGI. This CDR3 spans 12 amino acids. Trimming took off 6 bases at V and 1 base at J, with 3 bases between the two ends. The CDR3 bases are TGTGCCAGCAGCTGGAACACCGGGGAGCTGTTTTTT. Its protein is CASSWNTGELFF.

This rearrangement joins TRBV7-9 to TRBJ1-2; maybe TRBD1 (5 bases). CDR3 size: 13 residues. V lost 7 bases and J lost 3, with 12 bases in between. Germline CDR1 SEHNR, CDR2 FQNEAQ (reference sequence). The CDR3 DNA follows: TGTGCCAGCATCGGGGAGGGGTACTATGGCTACACCTTC. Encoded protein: CASIGEGYYGYTF.

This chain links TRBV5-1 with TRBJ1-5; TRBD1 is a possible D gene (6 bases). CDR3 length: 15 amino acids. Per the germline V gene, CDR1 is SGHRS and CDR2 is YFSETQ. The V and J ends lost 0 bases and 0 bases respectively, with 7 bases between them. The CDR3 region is CASSLAGDSNQPQHF. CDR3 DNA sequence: TGCGCCAGCAGCTTGGCAGGGGATAGCAATCAGCCCCAGCATTTT.

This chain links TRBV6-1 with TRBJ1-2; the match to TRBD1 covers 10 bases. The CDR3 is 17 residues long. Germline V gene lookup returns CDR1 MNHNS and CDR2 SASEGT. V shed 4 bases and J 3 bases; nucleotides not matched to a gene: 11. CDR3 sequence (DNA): TGTGCCAGCAGTGGAGGGACAGGGGAATCTTGGGACTATGGCTACACCTTC. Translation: CASSGGTGESWDYGYTF.

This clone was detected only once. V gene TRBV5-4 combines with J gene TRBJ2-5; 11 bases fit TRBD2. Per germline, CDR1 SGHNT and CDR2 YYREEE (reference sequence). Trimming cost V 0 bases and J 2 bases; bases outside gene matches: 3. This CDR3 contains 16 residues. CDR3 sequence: CASSLVLAGGQETQYF. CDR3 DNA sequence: TGTGCCAGCAGCTTGGTTTTAGCGGGGGGGCAAGAGACCCAGTACTTC.

CDR3 sequence: CASSLTQGANEQFF. As DNA, the CDR3 is TGTGCCAGCAGCCTAACGCAGGGGGCAAATGAGCAGTTCTTC. The chain uses TRBV7-9 and TRBJ2-1; 8 bases line up with TRBD1. V lost 5 bases, J lost 7 bases, and 7 bases stayed unmatched. Germline CDR1 reads SEHNR; CDR2 reads FQNEAQ (reference sequence). This CDR3 region has 14 residues. The full variable domain, completed using reference TRBV7-9 and TRBJ2-1, is DTGVSQNPRHKITKRGQNVTFRCDPISEHNRLYWYRQTLGQGPEFLTYFQNEAQLEKSRLLSDRFSAERPKGSFSTLEIQRTEQGDSAMYLCASSLTQGANEQFFGPGTRLTVL.

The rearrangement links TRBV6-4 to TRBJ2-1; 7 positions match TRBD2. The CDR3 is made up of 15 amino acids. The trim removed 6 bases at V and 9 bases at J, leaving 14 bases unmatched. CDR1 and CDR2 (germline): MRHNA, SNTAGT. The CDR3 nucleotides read TGTGCCAGCAGCGCCCGAGCTAGCGGTATGTTTGAGCAGTTCTTC. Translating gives CASSARASGMFEQFF.

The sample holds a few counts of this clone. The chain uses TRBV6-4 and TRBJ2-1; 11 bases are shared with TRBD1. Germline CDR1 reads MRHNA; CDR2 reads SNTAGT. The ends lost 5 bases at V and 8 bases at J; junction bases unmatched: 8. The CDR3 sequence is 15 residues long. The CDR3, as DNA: TGTGCCAGCAGTACCACCGGGACAGGGGGAGATGAGCAGTTCTTC. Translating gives CASSTTGTGGDEQFF.

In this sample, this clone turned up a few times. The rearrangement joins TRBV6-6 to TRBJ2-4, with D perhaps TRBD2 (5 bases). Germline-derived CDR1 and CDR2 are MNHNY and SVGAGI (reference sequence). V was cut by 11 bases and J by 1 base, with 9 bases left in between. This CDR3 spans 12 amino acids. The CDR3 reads CASEEAKNIQYF. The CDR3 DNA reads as TGTGCCTCGGAGGAGGCCAAAAACATTCAGTACTTC.

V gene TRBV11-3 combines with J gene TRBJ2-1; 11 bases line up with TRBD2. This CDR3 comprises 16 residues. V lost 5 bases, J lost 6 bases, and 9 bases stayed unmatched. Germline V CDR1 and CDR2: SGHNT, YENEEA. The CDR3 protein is CASSPRVAGGFNEQFF. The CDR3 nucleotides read TGTGCCAGCAGCCCCCGGGTAGCGGGGGGGTTCAATGAGCAGTTCTTC.

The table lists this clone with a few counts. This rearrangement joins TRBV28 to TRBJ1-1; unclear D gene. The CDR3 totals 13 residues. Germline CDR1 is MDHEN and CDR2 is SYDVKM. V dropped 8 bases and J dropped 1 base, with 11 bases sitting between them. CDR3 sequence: CASLNPGNTEAFF. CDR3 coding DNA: TGTGCCAGCCTAAACCCGGGGAACACTGAAGCTTTCTTT.